This T cell receptor beta chain emerged from a study of a mutant IDH1 vaccine in newly diagnosed glioma. For the study at large: Onset of vaccination occurred 4-6 weeks following radiotherapy alone, or with temozolomide cycles. Of the patients given treatment, approximately 60% were male and approximately 40% were female, and a mean age of around 44 years was recorded. The earlier regimen, radiotherapy, temozolomide, or both, was most often both.

Only in-frame clones appear in the TCRdb table, and some are missing; sequencing was by immunoSEQ multiplex PCR. In the table there are about 67,000 clones, around nine tenths of which are singletons. Noted time point: week 11, during vaccination. Each dose delivered 300 ug of mutant IDH1 20-mer peptide subcutaneously with imiquimod. Note on this clone: Its matching antigen is unknown.

The ends lost 5 bases at V and 4 bases at J; junction bases unmatched: 6. Germline CDR1 is LNHDA and CDR2 is SQIVND (reference sequence). The CDR3 totals 14 residues. This sample comprised PBMCs, obtained from a glioma patient whose treatment included an IDH1 peptide vaccine. V is TRBV19 and J is TRBJ1-2; TRBD1 aligns across 8 bases. The TCR originated in a man between 35 and 55 years old with glioma. CDR3 in DNA: TGTGCCAGTAGTCTGCGACAGGGGACCTATGGCTACACCTTC. This encodes CASSLRQGTYGYTF.